Included here is one T cell receptor (beta chain) sequence, with context. Antigen: not known. The junction shows a germline mismatch at one end, possibly a read error. The data stem from a study of metastatic and nonmetastatic thyroid tumors. On the study more broadly: Peripheral blood and tumor or nodule samples from malignant and benign thyroid patients were compared.

No treatment had been given to any patient before thyroid surgery. The study, taken as a whole, reports: Significantly greater TCR beta diversity was reportedly found in malignant thyroid tumors than in benign nodules (in blood and tumor).

This CDR3 has 15 amino acids. Germline V lookup: CDR1 SGHAT, CDR2 FQDESV (reference sequence). TCRdb re-called the PCR reads through MiXCR. The sample carries 11,000 or so clones, around 30% recorded once. The sample taken for sequencing was adjacent normal tissue. The gene calls are TRBV11-1 and TRBJ2-3; 10 bases match TRBD2. The TCR originated in a male donor with papillary thyroid cancer or a benign thyroid nodule (not recorded which). Some clones in this sample may be carry-over from other donors' samples. CDR3 loop: CTRRRLAGGANTQYF. The CDR3, as DNA: TGTACCAGAAGAAGACTAGCGGGCGGCGCGAATACGCAGTATTTT.